The 8 T cell receptor beta chains below all came from one sample that was sequenced in a study of shared clonotypes between healthy human individuals. Sequencing used immunoSEQ multiplex PCR; TCRdb keeps in-frame clones, though not all of them. The profile shows 2.3 million or so clones, 85% to 95% of them singletons. The sequencing sample was made of naive CD4+ T cells from PBMCs. Subset given: CD45RA+ positively selected. Receptors were obtained from a man aged 18 to 30 in good health. Some clones in this sample may be carry-over from other donors' samples.

A single count supports this clone. V is TRBV5-4 and J is TRBJ1-1; no reliable D call. Trimming removed 0 bases at V and 0 bases at J, with 6 bases between. CDR3 length: 14 amino acids. The V gene's germline CDR1 is SGHNT and CDR2 YYREEE (reference sequence). The CDR3 DNA reads TGTGCCAGCAGCTTGGACGTCCTGAACACTGAAGCTTTCTTT. It specifies CASSLDVLNTEAFF.

V gene TRBV5-4 combines with J gene TRBJ2-7; D is possibly TRBD2 (5 bases). The CDR3 runs to 15 residues. Germline assignment: CDR1 SGHNT and CDR2 YYREEE (reference sequence). V lost 4 bases and J 0 bases, leaving 14 bases between the germline ends. CDR3 coding DNA: TGTGCCAGCAGCGACCGCGGGCTCCCCTCCTACGAGCAGTACTTC. Translation: CASSDRGLPSYEQYF.

V is TRBV30 and J is TRBJ1-6; 8 nucleotides match TRBD1. After removal of 4 bases from V and 6 bases from J, the junction contained 5 bases not matched to a gene. The germline gives CDR1 GTSNPN, CDR2 SVGIG (reference sequence). The CDR3 spans 14 residues. DNA for the CDR3: TGTGCCTGGATTCCAGGGGGCTTTAATTCACCCCTCCACTTT. It is translated as CAWIPGGFNSPLHF.

The chain employs TRBV7-8 and TRBJ1-1; 7 nucleotides align to TRBD1. Germline V CDR1 and CDR2: SGHVS, FQNEAQ. This CDR3 comprises 13 residues. With V trimmed by 1 base and J by 10 bases, 6 bases remained unmatched. CDR3 loop: CASSLESGDRAFF. In nucleotides, the CDR3 is TGTGCCAGCAGCTTAGAGTCTGGGGACAGAGCTTTCTTT.

This chain connects TRBV28 to TRBJ1-1; D is perhaps TRBD1 (5 bases). Germline CDR1 MDHEN, CDR2 SYDVKM. Trimming stripped 5 bases from V and 0 bases from J, with 7 bases between. The CDR3 length is 13 residues. This chain's CDR3 is CASSAGLNTEAFF. The CDR3 DNA sequence: TGTGCCAGCAGTGCGGGGCTGAACACTGAAGCTTTCTTT.

With regard to this clone: The same CDR3 is also encoded by other DNA sequences in this sample. The CDR3 DNA sequence: TGCGCCAGCAGCTTGGAGGGGTCCTCTGGAAACACCATATATTTT. Residues: CASSLEGSSGNTIYF. V gene TRBV5-1 combines with J gene TRBJ1-3; possible D gene TRBD1, 5 bases. The CDR3 has 15 residues. V was cut by 0 bases and J by 0 bases, with 7 bases left in between. Germline V gene lookup returns CDR1 SGHRS and CDR2 YFSETQ.

Note on this clone: Other DNA sequences in this sample translate to the same CDR3. V and J are TRBV18 and TRBJ1-1; D might be TRBD1 (6 bases). This CDR3 comprises 14 residues. Germline assignment: CDR1 KGHSH and CDR2 LQKENI. Deletions cut 3 bases from V and 1 base from J, with 9 bases between. For the CDR3, the DNA is TGTGCCAGCTCACCCGGGGGCCGGAACACTGAAGCTTTCTTT. This gives the protein CASSPGGRNTEAFF.

The chain employs TRBV5-4 and TRBJ2-3; D is tentatively TRBD1 or TRBD2 (5 bases each). Per the germline V gene, CDR1 is SGHNT and CDR2 is YYREEE (reference sequence). The length of the CDR3 is 18 residues. V gave up 0 bases and J gave up 4 bases, with 21 bases separating them. In DNA, the CDR3 is TGTGCCAGCAGCTTGGATCCGGGGCGTGGGAGAGGTGCAGATACGCAGTATTTT. As protein: CASSLDPGRGRGADTQYF.